Listed here is a single T cell receptor beta chain. Its antigen is currently unknown. At one boundary the junction diverges from the germline segment, which might be a read error. Time point here: persistent/refractory GD, antithyroid drugs over 5 years with positive TRAb. Preparation of the TCR library used RNA extracted from PBMCs. This entry is derived from a study of regulatory T cells in long-lasting Graves disease. Study-wide results and limits: The study found persistent patients shared more public clonotypes (around 2,500) than new patients (966).

Combining iRepertoire HTBI primers with Arm-PCR of CDR3 regions, the authors built TCR beta libraries. In TCRdb, the multiplex PCR reads were re-called with MiXCR into one record per CDR3 protein. The sample shows 700,000 or so distinct CDR3 sequences, 25% to 35% of them seen only once. Germline loops: CDR1 SGDLS, CDR2 YYNGEE. CDR3 length: 14 amino acids. V gene TRBV9 combines with J gene TRBJ1-2; possibly TRBD1 for D (6 bases). The origin of this receptor is a female donor with Graves disease. The source material was peripheral blood mononuclear cells (PBMCs), sampled when the disease was refractory, from a patient treated with antithyroid drugs. The CDR3 DNA sequence: TGTGCCAGCACCCAAGGGGGTCGTCGCTATGGCCACACCTTC. It codes for CASTQGGRRYGHTF.